This T cell receptor beta chain is from a study of cytomegalovirus exposure and HLA in healthy donors. Study-level results: Donors were assumed by presence/absence analyses to have roughly uniform sequencing depth. TCR beta V- and J-gene trimming, according to a later analysis, was linked to a missense DCLRE1C variant.

13 Jbeta primers and 60 Vbeta primers were used for the PCR. How the authors handled the data: Around 76 million unique TCR beta chains, roughly 10 million shared, were counted in a later analysis. Assay: immunoSEQ multiplex PCR; the TCRdb copy retains only in-frame clones and omits some. The DNA gave D and trimming, while V, J and clone size come from that table. This table holds 100,000 to 150,000 clones, 17% found once. This clone was seen a few times. Its antigen remains unidentified. Sequencing was performed on PBMCs. The clonotype originates from a female donor in good health and CMV-seropositive.

CDR3 nucleotide sequence: TGTGCCAGCAGCTTGAGACAGGGGTTCGACGAGCAGTACTTC. This gives the protein CASSLRQGFDEQYF. V is TRBV11-2 and J is TRBJ2-7, with 8 bases that match TRBD1. CDR3 size: 14 residues. Per the germline V gene, CDR1 is SGHAT and CDR2 is FQNNGV. V was pared by 3 bases and J by 5 bases, with 6 bases of the junction left unmatched.